This TCR beta chain was obtained from a study of blood T cell repertoires in COVID-19. Cohort assignment relied on participant-reported clinical history. Repertoires were generated with immunoSEQ multiplex PCR, while TCRdb's copy carries only in-frame clones and drops some. Among approximately 210,000 clones listed, 76% were seen once. This clone was counted between two and nine times. Per the germline V gene, CDR1 is MGHRA and CDR2 is YSYEKL. Between the trimmed V and J ends, which lost 3 bases and 6 bases, there was a span of 23 bases. The CDR3 is 18 amino acids. Sequenced material: PBMCs or T cells enriched from blood (not recorded which). The TCR comes from a woman aged 45-59 years with acute COVID-19. The chain employs TRBV4-1 and TRBJ2-2; D possibly corresponds to TRBD2 (7 bases). CDR3 DNA: TGCGCCAGCAGCCAGAGGAGTTGGCGGGGGCCCCAGGCCGGGGAGCTGTTTTTT. It specifies CASSQRSWRGPQAGELFF.